These T cell receptor beta chains were read from a single sample in a study of shared clonotypes between healthy human individuals. Repertoires were generated with immunoSEQ multiplex PCR, while TCRdb's copy carries only in-frame clones and drops some. Among under 2,000,000 clones listed, about 94% were seen once. Sequencing input: naive CD8+ T cells sorted from blood. These receptors were collected from a young man in good health. Each CDR3 is given with its conserved first and last residue. The D gene is left open where the match is weak. Rows give clone size only sometimes, using once, few, many, or a class for an expanded clone.

.	TRBV6-5	TRBJ2-5	.	TGTGCCAGCAGTTACACGGGGGCCACCCAAGAGACCCAGTACTTC	CASSYTGATQETQYF
.	TRBV19	TRBJ2-7	TRBD1	TGTGCCAGTAGCAATCGGGACAGCTCCTACGAGCAGTACTTC	CASSNRDSSYEQYF
.	TRBV7-7	TRBJ1-4	TRBD1	TGTGCTAGCAGCTTAGGGACAGGGCAAGGTGAAAAACTGTTTTTT	CASSLGTGQGEKLFF
.	TRBV28	TRBJ1-4	.	TGTGCCAGCAGTAGAGCGGCGGGAGAAAAACTGTTTTTT	CASSRAAGEKLFF
.	TRBV4-3	TRBJ2-6	TRBD2	TGCGCCAGCAGCCGATTAGGACTAGCTGCCGACTCTGGGGCCAACGTCCTGACTTTC	CASSRLGLAADSGANVLTF
once	TRBV13	TRBJ1-1	TRBD1	TGTGCCAGCAGCCCGGGACAGGGAAAGGGTTGGGGTGAGTTCTCTGAAGCTTTCTTT	CASSPGQGKGWGEFSEAFF
.	TRBV5-1	TRBJ1-1	TRBD1	TGCGCCAGCAGCTCCGGGACAGGGGTCTACGAAGCTTTCTTT	CASSSGTGVYEAFF
.	TRBV7-9	TRBJ1-4	.	TGTGCCAGCACAGCTGGGGGGAAGCGACGGGAAAAACTGTTTTTT	CASTAGGKRREKLFF
.	TRBV29-1	TRBJ1-2	.	TGCAGCGTTGTGGACGGAGGCTACACCTTC	CSVVDGGYTF
.	TRBV6-1	TRBJ2-2	TRBD1	TGTGCCAGCAGTGACATTAGGACAGGGCCGGGTGGGGAGCTGTTTTTT	CASSDIRTGPGGELFF
.	TRBV9	TRBJ2-3	.	TGTGCCAGCAGCAGAGGGTTGGGAACTAGCACAGATACGCAGTATTTT	CASSRGLGTSTDTQYF
.	TRBV27	TRBJ1-1	.	TGTGCCAGCAGTTTTTCAGGGAGCAACACTGAAGCTTTCTTT	CASSFSGSNTEAFF
.	TRBV5-6	TRBJ2-2	.	TGTGCCAGCAGCATTACAGGGAGAGGGTACACCGGGGAGCTGTTTTTT	CASSITGRGYTGELFF
.	TRBV29-1	TRBJ2-1	.	TGCAGCGTTCAAATAGGACAGTCCACAGGCAATGAGCAGTTCTTC	CSVQIGQSTGNEQFF
.	TRBV7-9	TRBJ1-2	.	TGTGCCAGCAGCTTTCCCTTGGGGGGCGGTGGCTACACCTTC	CASSFPLGGGGYTF
.	TRBV27	TRBJ1-1	.	TGTGCCAGCAGTTTAGGGGTAATATGGGACCCGAACACTGAAGCTTTCTTT	CASSLGVIWDPNTEAFF
.	TRBV4-1	TRBJ2-7	.	TGCGCCAGCAGCCAAGCGGGGAGCTACGAGCAGTACTTC	CASSQAGSYEQYF
.	TRBV28	TRBJ2-7	TRBD1	TGTGCCAGCAGTTTCGAGGGGGCCTGGGAGCAGTACTTC	CASSFEGAWEQYF
.	TRBV14	TRBJ2-7	TRBD1	TGTGCCAGCAGCCACCGGGACAGGGGTACCTACGAGCAGTACTTC	CASSHRDRGTYEQYF
.	TRBV9	TRBJ2-3	.	TGTGCCAGCAGCGAGAGGACCCCTACAACGAGCACAGATACGCAGTATTTT	CASSERTPTTSTDTQYF
.	TRBV4-1	TRBJ1-1	.	TGCGCCAGCAGCCAAGAAGGGGGAAACCCTGAAGCTTTCTTT	CASSQEGGNPEAFF
.	TRBV4-1	TRBJ2-7	.	TGCGCCAGCAGCGTCCATTCTGGTGAGCAGTACTTC	CASSVHSGEQYF